This passage covers 10 T cell receptor beta chains from one sample sequenced in a study of spatial heterogeneity in lung cancer (dated by TCRdb to between 2018 and 2020). What this sample's time point label stands for: sample taken at primary tumor resection. Libraries were made using 5' RACE. Instrument on record: NextSeq 500. In TCRdb, the public reads were trimmed at Q25 with fastp and aligned with MiXCR, with productive beta chains retained. Every entry covers one CDR3 protein and lists the most common genes and DNA from its rows. The sample contains about 16,000 distinct CDR3 sequences, about 6.8% of them found a single time. The ten largest clones add up to about 20% of the sample. These TCRs' antigens remain unknown. Overall study results and their limits: The number of expanded intratumoral alpha and beta TCRs correlated with the tumor nonsynonymous mutation count.

Sequenced here: lung tumor tissue, sampled at surgery. These receptors all come from a female donor with early-stage non-small cell lung cancer.

This clonotype is judged medium-sized. This chain connects TRBV6-6 to TRBJ1-2, with 10 bases fitting TRBD1. CDR3 length: 17 residues. The junction had 12 bases not matched to a gene; V was cut back by 6 bases and J by 2 bases. CDR1 is MNHNY and CDR2 is SVGAGI in the germline V gene (reference sequence). Written as DNA, the CDR3 is TGTGCCAGCAGGGGACCCGTGACAGGGGGCGGGAACTATGGCTACACCTTC. It specifies CASRGPVTGGGNYGYTF.

There are many counts of this clonotype. The chain is built from TRBV5-1 and TRBJ1-3; D uncertain. The CDR3 length is 13 residues. The germline gives CDR1 SGHRS, CDR2 YFSETQ. Trimming pared 3 bases from V and 2 bases from J, leaving 6 bases between. Written as DNA, the CDR3 is TGCGCCAGCAGCTCCCCACCTGGAAACACCATATATTTT. This gives the protein CASSSPPGNTIYF.

The chain recombines TRBV12-3 or TRBV12-4 with TRBJ1-1; no firm D call. Trimming removed 6 bases from V and 3 bases from J, with 11 bases in between. This CDR3 region has 13 residues. CDR3 bases: TGTGCCAGCAGGGCAACAACTTACACTGAAGCTTTCTTT. This encodes CASRATTYTEAFF.

This clonotype was detected only a few times. CDR3 loop: CATWDRFEQGEQFF. The CDR3 DNA sequence: TGTGCCACCTGGGACAGGTTTGAACAAGGGGAGCAGTTCTTC. The V call is TRBV24-1, the J call TRBJ2-1; 8 bases match TRBD1. Germline CDR1 and CDR2: KGHDR and SFDVKD. This CDR3 is built from 14 residues. V was pared by 9 bases and J by 10 bases, with 13 bases of the junction left unmatched.

The chain links TRBV4-2 to TRBJ2-7; D remains unclear. From germline, CDR1 is LGHNA and CDR2 YNFKEQ. This CDR3 has 14 residues. With 0 bases removed from V and 3 bases from J, the gap between germline ends came to 9 bases. In DNA, the CDR3 is TGTGCCAGCAGCCAAGAGATGGGCCTCTACGAGCAGTACTTC. Its translation is CASSQEMGLYEQYF.

This clonotype has at least ten counts. This chain uses TRBV12-3 or TRBV12-4 with TRBJ1-4; D is ambiguous. This CDR3 has 14 residues. The germline V and J ends were trimmed by 6 bases and 0 bases, with 8 bases remaining between them. Here the CDR3 DNA reads TGTGCCAGCAGCCCCAGATCAACTAATGAAAAACTGTTTTTT. It specifies CASSPRSTNEKLFF.

This clonotype has a count of ten or more. This chain connects TRBV5-1 to TRBJ2-2; D is unclear. The V end was cut by 0 bases, the J end by 5 bases, with 11 bases between. Germline values: CDR1 SGHRS, CDR2 YFSETQ. The CDR3 covers 15 residues. CDR3 sequence reads: CASSLVVGWTGELFF. The CDR3 bases are TGCGCCAGCAGCTTGGTTGTGGGATGGACCGGGGAGCTGTTTTTT.

Turning to this clonotype: A read error may explain this, as a much larger clone is one base away. Since no conserved phenylalanine or tryptophan closes the CDR3, a read error is the likely cause. V is TRBV20-1 and J is TRBJ2-7; 9 bases align to TRBD2. V lost 0 bases to trimming and J lost 3 bases; unmatched junction nucleotides: 12. The germline gives CDR1 DFQATT, CDR2 SNEGSKA (reference sequence). This CDR3 region has 17 residues. CDR3 bases: TGCAGTGCTAGAGATACGATAGCGGGGGCGAAATACTACGAGCAGTACCTC. Translation gives CSARDTIAGAKYYEQYL.

This clonotype is labeled as medium-sized. This chain uses TRBV20-1 with TRBJ2-5, with D unresolved. CDR1 and CDR2 (germline): DFQATT, SNEGSKA (reference sequence). The CDR3 is made up of 11 amino acids. The V and J ends lost 5 bases and 0 bases respectively, with 4 bases between them. The CDR3 DNA reads as TGCAGTGCTTGGGACCAAGAGACCCAGTACTTC. Translation gives CSAWDQETQYF.

This clonotype was detected many times. The chain has TRBV18 and TRBJ2-3; the match to TRBD1 covers 10 bases. The J segment lost 2 bases and the V segment lost 3 bases, leaving 2 bases of the junction unmatched. The germline V gene has CDR1 KGHSH and CDR2 LQKENI. The CDR3 has 15 residues. The chain's CDR3 is CASSPDRGITDTQYF. CDR3 bases: TGTGCCAGCTCACCGGACAGGGGGATCACAGATACGCAGTATTTT.